These 11 T cell receptor beta chains were sequenced from one sample in a study of early T cells in non-severe SARS-CoV-2 infection. TCRdb reprocessed the 5' RACE reads with MiXCR, giving one entry per CDR3 protein. The table records approximately 38,000 distinct CDR3 sequences, over 3.5% of them present only once. Source material: whole blood. The source of these receptors is an adult who was a healthcare worker with PCR-confirmed SARS-CoV-2 infection or an uninfected control (not recorded which).

The CDR3 sequence is CSASEIAGGRAYEQYF. DNA of the CDR3: TGCAGTGCTAGTGAAATAGCGGGAGGTAGGGCCTACGAGCAGTACTTC. V usage is TRBV20-1 and J usage is TRBJ2-7; 10 positions match TRBD2. This CDR3 contains 16 residues. V dropped 3 bases and J dropped 2; count of bases not matched to a gene: 10. The germline CDR1 and CDR2 sequences are DFQATT and SNEGSKA (reference sequence).

This clonotype was counted ten times or more. The rearrangement uses TRBV28 and TRBJ2-7; D not resolved. The CDR3 length is 11 residues. The germline V and J ends were trimmed by 1 base and 7 bases, with 5 bases remaining between them. Germline CDR1 is MDHEN and CDR2 is SYDVKM. The CDR3 protein is CASSLSWEQYF. CDR3 nucleotide sequence: TGTGCCAGCAGTTTATCCTGGGAGCAGTACTTC.

This clonotype was recorded at least ten times. This chain links TRBV29-1 with TRBJ1-1, with D unclear. This CDR3 has 12 amino acids. Germline lookup yields CDR1 SQVTM and CDR2 ANQGSEA. The ends were cut back, 3 bases at V and 6 bases at J, with 11 bases in the middle. CDR3 nucleotide sequence: TGCAGCGTTGAGTTGGTACATGCTGAAGCTTTCTTT. It specifies CSVELVHAEAFF. Variable domain in full (rest from reference TRBV29-1 and TRBJ1-1): SAVISQKPSRDICQRGTSLTIQCQVDSQVTMMFWYRQQPGQSLTLIATANQGSEATYESGFVIDKFPISRPNLTFSTLTVSNMSPEDSSIYLCSVELVHAEAFFGQGTRLTVV.

Many counts were recorded for this clonotype. CDR3 sequence reads: CASSTTTGGTQYF. CDR3 DNA: TGTGCCAGCAGCACAACGACAGGGGGTACGCAGTATTTT. The chain links TRBV11-2 to TRBJ2-3; 9 bases are a match to TRBD1. The CDR3 sequence is 13 residues long. Losses at the gene ends were 5 bases for V and 8 bases for J; bases not matched to a gene: 5. Germline CDR1 and CDR2: SGHAT and FQNNGV.

This clonotype was seen ten or more times. This rearrangement joins TRBV7-9 to TRBJ2-1; 8 bases fit TRBD1. The V segment lost 3 bases and the J segment 7 bases; nucleotides outside the gene matches: 8. CDR1 and CDR2 (germline): SEHNR, FQNEAQ (reference sequence). The CDR3 covers 15 residues. The CDR3 protein is CASSFPLGQGNEQFF. Here the CDR3 DNA reads TGTGCCAGCAGCTTTCCCCTAGGACAGGGTAATGAGCAGTTCTTC.

This clonotype was counted many times. The chain recombines TRBV7-3 with TRBJ2-3; 7 bases align to TRBD1. Germline V gene lookup returns CDR1 SGHTA and CDR2 FQGTGA. V lost 4 bases and J lost 5; bases outside the gene matches: 6. There are 14 residues in the CDR3. DNA for the CDR3: TGTGCCAGCAGCTCAGGACAGGTACAAGATACGCAGTATTTT. This gives the protein CASSSGQVQDTQYF. The variable domain in full, with the rest retrieved from reference TRBV7-3 and TRBJ2-3, is GAGVSQTPSNKVTEKGKYVELRCDPISGHTALYWYRQSLGQGPEFLIYFQGTGAADDSGLPNDRFFAVRPEGSVSTLKIQRTERGDSAVYLCASSSGQVQDTQYFGPGTRLTVL.

This clonotype has a handful of counts. The rearrangement links TRBV3-1 to TRBJ2-5, with 11 bases aligning to TRBD2. The CDR3 extends over 18 amino acids. J gave up 2 bases and V 0 bases, and 8 bases lay outside the gene matches. Germline lookup yields CDR1 LGHDT and CDR2 YNNKEL (reference sequence). The DNA for the CDR3 is TGTGCCAGCAGCCAAGAGGAACGGACTAGCGGGTATCAAGAGACCCAGTACTTC. Residues: CASSQEERTSGYQETQYF.

The table lists this clonotype with a few counts. The genes are TRBV2 and TRBJ2-1; no clear D. The germline V and J ends were trimmed by 7 bases and 0 bases, with 10 bases remaining between them. The CDR3 loop spans 14 amino acids. CDR1 is SNHLY, CDR2 FYNNEI, per germline. The CDR3 loop is CASTIGSSYNEQFF. Written as DNA, the CDR3 is TGTGCCAGCACCATAGGTTCCTCCTACAATGAGCAGTTCTTC.

This clonotype was found a few times. The chain links TRBV23-1 to TRBJ2-1, with D possibly TRBD1 on 5 matching bases. TRBV23-1 is an ORF; its function is uncertain. The CDR3 contains 15 residues. The V and J ends lost 0 bases and 5 bases respectively, with 11 bases between them. Here the CDR3 reads CASSQSNSTDNEQFF. DNA of the CDR3: TGCGCCAGCAGTCAATCGAATTCGACAGACAATGAGCAGTTCTTC.

This clonotype was picked up a small number of times. The chain employs TRBV28 and TRBJ2-5, with D perhaps TRBD2 (5 bases). The CDR3 runs to 13 residues. CDR1 MDHEN and CDR2 SYDVKM come from the germline V gene. V lost 6 bases, J lost 1 base, and 9 bases lay in between. As DNA, the CDR3 is TGTGCCAGCAGAACTAGGATCCAAGAGACCCAGTACTTC. Its translation is CASRTRIQETQYF.

This clonotype was counted many times. The chain couples TRBV5-1 to TRBJ2-6; D not resolved. V gave up 0 bases and J gave up 0 bases, with 10 bases separating them. Per germline, CDR1 SGHRS and CDR2 YFSETQ. The CDR3 is 17 residues long. The CDR3 bases are TGCGCCAGCAGCTTGGTACCGGCGAGCTCTGGGGCCAACGTCCTGACTTTC. This codes for CASSLVPASSGANVLTF.